This T cell receptor (beta chain) was obtained from a study of blood T cells in healthy people across ages. Overall study: For every two T cells, template switching captured about one barcoded beta molecule. Whole-study findings and limits: Long-lived donors had more naive CD4+ cells and higher diversity than aged donors.

Sample-barcoded 5' priming and a J-beta primer mix drove a second PCR of 7 to 11 cycles. Every single cDNA molecule received a tag from a template-switch adaptor with 12 random nucleotides. The study obtained at least 3 million CDR3-containing paired-end reads from every sample. TCRdb passed the 5' RACE reads through MiXCR, listing each CDR3 protein once. This table has approximately 690,000 distinct CDR3 sequences, roughly two fifths appearing once. In regard to this clonotype: The antigen is unknown.

This CDR3 comprises 13 residues. Trimming at V came to 4 bases and at J to 6 bases, leaving 7 bases not matched to a gene. Germline assignment: CDR1 GTSNPN and CDR2 SVGIG (reference sequence). This TCR came from an elderly man in good health. Sequencing was performed on blood. This chain links TRBV30 with TRBJ1-2; 8 nucleotides agree with TRBD1. The CDR3 DNA follows: TGTGCCTGGAACCCAACAGGGGGACATGGCTACACCTTC. Amino acids: CAWNPTGGHGYTF.